Presented here are 10 T cell receptor beta chains from one specimen sequenced in a study of Graves' ophthalmopathy and Graves' hyperthyroidism. RNA transcripts provided the template for amplifying TCR beta CDR3 regions. RT-PCR with HTBI primers came first, then second-round multiplex PCR. TCRdb re-derived calls from the multiplex PCR reads in MiXCR, one entry per CDR3 protein. The sample lists hundreds of thousands of distinct CDR3 sequences, about a fifth occurring once. The sequenced sample was peripheral blood. These receptors all come from a young woman with stable Graves' hyperthyroidism. Some clones in this sample may be carry-over from other donors' samples.

This clonotype showed up many times. V usage is TRBV6-1 and J usage is TRBJ2-2; a weak D match, TRBD2 (5 bases). This CDR3 comprises 16 residues. The V gene's germline CDR1 is MNHNS and CDR2 SASEGT. Trimming removed 6 bases at V and 6 bases at J, with 20 bases between. The CDR3 protein is CASRTGFRGYPGELFF. CDR3 bases: TGTGCCAGCAGGACGGGTTTCCGAGGGTATCCCGGGGAGCTGTTTTTT.

In its sample, this clonotype was seen many times. The chain employs TRBV7-3 and TRBJ2-7; D is undetermined. V was shortened by 5 bases and J by 6 bases, with 23 bases between the two germline ends. The V gene's germline CDR1 is SGHTA and CDR2 FQGTGA. The CDR3 runs 16 residues. The CDR3 loop reads CASSPVLDDPRFEQYF. CDR3 sequence (DNA): TGTGCCAGCAGCCCTGTACTTGACGACCCCAGGTTCGAGCAGTACTTC.

J is TRBJ2-4 and V is TRBV6-1; D remains unclear. The V gene's germline CDR1 is MNHNS and CDR2 SASEGT. The CDR3 has 15 amino acids. V shed 5 bases and J shed 0 bases, with 11 bases lying between them. The CDR3 here is CASSPLFLAKNIQYF. The CDR3, as DNA: TGTGCCAGCAGTCCGCTTTTCCTAGCCAAAAACATTCAGTACTTC.

The DNA for the CDR3 is TGTGCCAGCAGCTCTCTGGACAGGCGATTAGGCGGCTACACCTTC. Protein: CASSSLDRRLGGYTF. The chain joins TRBV28 to TRBJ1-2; 7 bases map to TRBD1. Germline V CDR1 and CDR2: MDHEN, SYDVKM. This CDR3 is 15 amino acids long. Trimming removed 6 bases from V and 8 bases from J; junction bases left unmatched: 15.

With respect to this clonotype: Relative to the germline gene, one junction end is altered; a read error may explain this. The chain links TRBV6-1 to TRBJ1-5; the match to TRBD1 covers 7 bases. Germline V CDR1 and CDR2: MNHNS, SASEGT. The CDR3 sequence is 14 residues long. CDR3 DNA: TGTGCCAGCAGTGATGTGACAGGGAATCGGCCCCAGCATTTT. Encoded protein: CASSDVTGNRPQHF.

This clonotype has a count of ten or more. V and J are TRBV9 and TRBJ1-3; D may be TRBD1 (5 bases). The germline V gene encodes CDR1 SGDLS and CDR2 YYNGEE. Trimming cost V 0 bases and J 3 bases, with 13 bases left between them. The CDR3 has 16 amino acids. The DNA of the CDR3 is TGTGCCAGCAGCGTAGAACCATGGGGCAGTGGAAACACCATATATTTT. Its protein is CASSVEPWGSGNTIYF.

Many counts were recorded for this clonotype. The V gene is TRBV6-1, the J gene TRBJ2-5, with a weak D call TRBD2 (6 bases). Germline loops: CDR1 MNHNS, CDR2 SASEGT. The ends were cut back, 2 bases at V and 5 bases at J, with 9 bases in the middle. The CDR3 has 13 residues. DNA for the CDR3: TGTGCCAGCAGTGAATTTGGAGGGGAGACCCAGTACTTC. Residues: CASSEFGGETQYF.

In its sample, this clonotype was seen many times. The J gene is TRBJ1-5, the V gene TRBV2; 9 bases are shared with TRBD1. The V segment lost 6 bases and the J segment 2 bases; nucleotides outside the gene matches: 5. CDR1 is SNHLY, CDR2 FYNNEI, per germline. The CDR3 spans 15 residues. The CDR3 here is CASRGRTGGNQPQHF. The CDR3 DNA is TGTGCCAGCAGAGGACGGACAGGGGGCAATCAGCCCCAGCATTTT.

The V call is TRBV19, the J call TRBJ2-2; D tentatively fits TRBD1 or TRBD2 (6 bases each). Trimming stripped 6 bases from V and 3 bases from J, with 17 bases between. The CDR3 totals 16 residues. Germline V gives CDR1 LNHDA, CDR2 SQIVND (reference sequence). The chain's CDR3 is CASRRTHGGDTGELFF. DNA of the CDR3: TGTGCCAGTAGGAGGACTCACGGGGGCGACACCGGGGAGCTGTTTTTT.

This clonotype was recorded many times. The chain links TRBV7-2 to TRBJ2-7, with TRBD2 as a possible D gene (5 bases). In germline, CDR1 is SGHTA, CDR2 FQGNSA. The V end lost 1 base, the J end lost 5 bases, and 12 bases lay between the germline ends. CDR3 length: 14 residues. For the CDR3, the DNA is TGTGCCAGCAGCTTAGGGGGAGCCTTTAACGAGCAGTACTTC. This sequence encodes CASSLGGAFNEQYF.